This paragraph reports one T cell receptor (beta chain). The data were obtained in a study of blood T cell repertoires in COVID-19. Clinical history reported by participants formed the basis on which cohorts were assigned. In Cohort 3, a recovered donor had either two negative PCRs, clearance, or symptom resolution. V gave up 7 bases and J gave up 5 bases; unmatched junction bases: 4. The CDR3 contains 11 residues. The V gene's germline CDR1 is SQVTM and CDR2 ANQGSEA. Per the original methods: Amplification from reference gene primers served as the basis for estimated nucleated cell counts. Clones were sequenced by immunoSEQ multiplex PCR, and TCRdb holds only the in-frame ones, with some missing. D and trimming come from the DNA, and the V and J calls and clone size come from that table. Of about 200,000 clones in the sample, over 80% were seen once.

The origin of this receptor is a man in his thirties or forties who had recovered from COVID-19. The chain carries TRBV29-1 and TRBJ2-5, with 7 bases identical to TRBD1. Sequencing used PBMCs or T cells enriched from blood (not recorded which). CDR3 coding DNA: TGCAGCGCAGGGGGTCGGGAGACCCAGTACTTC. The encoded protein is CSAGGRETQYF.